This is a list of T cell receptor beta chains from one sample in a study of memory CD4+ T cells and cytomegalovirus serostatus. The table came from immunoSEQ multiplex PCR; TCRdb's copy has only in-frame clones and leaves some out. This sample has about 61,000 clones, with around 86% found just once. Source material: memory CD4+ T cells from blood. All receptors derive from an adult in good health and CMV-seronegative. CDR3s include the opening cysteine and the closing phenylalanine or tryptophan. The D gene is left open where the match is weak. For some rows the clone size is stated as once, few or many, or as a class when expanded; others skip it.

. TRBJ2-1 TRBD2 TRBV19 CASSIRTSGKNEQFF TGTGCCAGTAGTATCAGGACTAGCGGGAAGAATGAGCAGTTCTTC
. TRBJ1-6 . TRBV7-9 CASSLGDRAPLHF TGTGCCAGCAGCTTAGGGGACCGAGCACCCCTCCACTTT
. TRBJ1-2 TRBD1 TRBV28 CASRDGTGGWGYGYTF TGTGCCAGCAGAGATGGGACAGGGGGCTGGGGCTATGGCTACACCTTC
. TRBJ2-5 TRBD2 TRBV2 CASSEGSAGGRETQYF TGTGCCAGCAGTGAAGGTTCGGCGGGAGGGCGAGAGACCCAGTACTTC
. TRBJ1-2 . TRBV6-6 CASSYQENYGYTF TGTGCCAGCAGTTACCAGGAAAACTATGGCTACACCTTC
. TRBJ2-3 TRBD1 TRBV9 CASSKTGGGDTQYF TGTGCCAGCAGCAAGACAGGGGGGGGAGATACGCAGTATTTT
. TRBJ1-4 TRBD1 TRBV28 CASSSLQGDREKLFF TGTGCCAGCAGTTCTTTACAGGGGGACAGGGAAAAACTGTTTTTT
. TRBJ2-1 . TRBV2 CASKSEGNIIHEQFF TGTGCCAGCAAATCTGAGGGCAATATCATTCATGAGCAGTTCTTC
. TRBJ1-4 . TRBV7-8 CASTNRQNEKLFF TGTGCCAGCACCAACCGACAGAATGAAAAACTGTTTTTT
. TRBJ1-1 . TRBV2 CASRVQTEAFF TGTGCCAGCAGGGTACAGACTGAAGCTTTCTTT
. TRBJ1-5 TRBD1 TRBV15 CATSKPGQGINQPQHF TGTGCCACCAGCAAGCCGGGACAGGGGATAAATCAGCCCCAGCATTTT
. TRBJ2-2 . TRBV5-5 CASSLVSASSTGELFF TGTGCCAGCAGCTTGGTATCGGCATCAAGCACCGGGGAGCTGTTTTTT
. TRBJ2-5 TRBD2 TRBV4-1 CASSLGGIQETQYF TGCGCCAGCAGCCTGGGGGGGATCCAAGAGACCCAGTACTTC
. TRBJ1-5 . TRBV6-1 CASKDNQPQHF TGTGCCAGCAAGGACAATCAGCCCCAGCATTTT
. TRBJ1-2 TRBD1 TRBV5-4 CASSLVLDRVVNYGYTF TGTGCCAGCAGCTTGGTCTTGGACAGGGTCGTTAACTATGGCTACACCTTC
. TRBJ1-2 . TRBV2 CASSEAGSRGYTF TGTGCCAGCAGTGAAGCAGGCAGCAGAGGCTACACCTTC
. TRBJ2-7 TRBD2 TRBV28 CASVTSGNYEQYF TGTGCCAGTGTGACTAGCGGGAACTACGAGCAGTACTTC
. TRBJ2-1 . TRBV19 CASSTLAASYEQFF TGTGCCAGTAGTACTTTAGCGGCTTCCTATGAGCAGTTCTTC
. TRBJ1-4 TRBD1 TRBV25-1 CASSPPGTGAEKLFF TGTGCCAGCAGTCCCCCCGGGACAGGGGCTGAAAAACTGTTTTTT
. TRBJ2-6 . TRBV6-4 CASSEGSGANVLTF TGTGCCAGCAGTGAGGGCTCTGGGGCCAACGTCCTGACTTTC
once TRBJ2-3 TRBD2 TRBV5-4 CASSLGPSGSTDTQYF TGTGCCAGCAGCTTGGGCCCTAGCGGAAGCACAGATACGCAGTATTTT
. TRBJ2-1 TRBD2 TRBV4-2 CASSQDGSGSSYNEQFF TGTGCCAGCAGCCAAGATGGGAGCGGGAGCTCCTACAATGAGCAGTTCTTC
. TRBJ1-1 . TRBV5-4 CASSFPTGPSTEAFF TGTGCCAGCAGCTTTCCCACAGGGCCGAGCACTGAAGCTTTCTTT
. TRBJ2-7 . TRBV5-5 CASSLAQEPYEQYF TGTGCCAGCAGCTTGGCGCAGGAACCCTACGAGCAGTACTTC
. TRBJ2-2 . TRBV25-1 CASSEYRGRGRMFF TGTGCCAGCAGTGAATATAGGGGCAGGGGAAGGATGTTTTTT
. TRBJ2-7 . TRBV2 CASSVGQGQYEQYF TGTGCCAGCAGTGTTGGACAAGGGCAATACGAGCAGTACTTC
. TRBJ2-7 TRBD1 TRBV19 CASSIGTGSSYEQYF TGTGCCAGTAGTATTGGGACAGGGAGCTCCTACGAGCAGTACTTC
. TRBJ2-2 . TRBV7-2 CASSSGTRGWGELFF TGTGCCAGCAGCTCCGGGACACGAGGATGGGGGGAGCTGTTTTTT